The clone carrying this T cell receptor (beta chain) was counted a few times. Its antigen remains unknown. Time point given: persistent/refractory GD, antithyroid drugs over 5 years with positive TRAb. After RNA was extracted from PBMCs, the TCR library was made from it. This sample is drawn from a study of regulatory T cells in long-lasting Graves disease. HTBI primers from iRepertoire and Arm-PCR of CDR3 regions yielded the TCR beta libraries. Each CDR3 protein is one row after TCRdb ran MiXCR on the multiplex PCR reads. Of 350,000 to 450,000 distinct CDR3 sequences listed, 20% to 25% are singletons. Overall study findings and caveats: Public clonotype sharing was higher in persistent than newly diagnosed patients. Under persistent disease, TRBV28, TRBJ1-2 and TRBJ2-5 were used preferentially.

V lost 4 bases to trimming and J lost 8 bases, with 11 bases between them. Germline CDR1 and CDR2: ENHRY and SYGVKD. CDR3 size: 12 residues. The gene calls are TRBV10-3 and TRBJ1-1; possibly TRBD1 for D (6 bases). The sample was peripheral blood mononuclear cells (PBMCs), taken when the disease was refractory, from a patient treated with antithyroid drugs. This clonotype was sampled from a female donor with Graves disease. The chain's CDR3 is CAISASGEEAFF. Written as DNA, the CDR3 is TGTGCCATCAGTGCCTCAGGGGAGGAAGCTTTCTTT.